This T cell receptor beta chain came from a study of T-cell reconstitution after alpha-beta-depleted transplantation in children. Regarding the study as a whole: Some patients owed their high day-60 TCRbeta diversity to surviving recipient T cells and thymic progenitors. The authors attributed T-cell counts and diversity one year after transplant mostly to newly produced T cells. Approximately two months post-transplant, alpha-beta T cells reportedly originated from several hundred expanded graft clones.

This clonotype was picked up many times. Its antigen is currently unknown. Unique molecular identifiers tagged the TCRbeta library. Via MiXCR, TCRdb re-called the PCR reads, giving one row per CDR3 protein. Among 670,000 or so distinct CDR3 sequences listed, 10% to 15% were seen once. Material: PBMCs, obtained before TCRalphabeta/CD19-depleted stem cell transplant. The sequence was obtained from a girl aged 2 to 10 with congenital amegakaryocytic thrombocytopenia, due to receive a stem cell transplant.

The CDR3, as DNA: TGCGCCAGCAGCTTGCTCGGGGGGGTGCAGTTCTTC. Its translation is CASSLLGGVQFF. The chain links TRBV5-1 to TRBJ2-1; 8 nucleotides align to TRBD2. Germline V gene data show CDR1 as SGHRS and CDR2 as YFSETQ. V shed 1 base and J 12 bases; nucleotides not matched to a gene: 3. The CDR3 is 12 amino acids.